This T cell receptor (beta chain) comes out of a study of persistence of HIV-infected CD4 T cells. General study findings and limits: Antigen-responding cells were enriched for degenerate expanded CDR3beta sequences.

Lysates of CMV-infected fibroblasts at 10 ug/mL stimulated these cells. Sorted nonresponding memory CD4+ T cells were CD40L-negative, CD69-negative, CD45RO-high. Sequencing used immunoSEQ version 4 in survey mode. Some clones are missing from TCRdb's copy, which holds only in-frame ones; the method was immunoSEQ multiplex PCR. The sample contains about 33,000 clones, roughly 87% of which appear only once. Worth noting for this clone: The antigen remains unidentified.

V was cut by 5 bases and J by 3 bases, with 17 bases left in between. Germline lookup yields CDR1 SGHTA and CDR2 FQGNSA. CDR3 size: 15 residues. Sequencing was performed on CD4+ T cells sorted from PBMCs after roughly 20-hour stimulation, taken from a patient who received antiretroviral therapy. This receptor was obtained from an adult woman with HIV who was CMV-seropositive. V usage is TRBV7-2 and J usage is TRBJ2-7; D possibly corresponds to TRBD1 (6 bases). CDR3 sequence (DNA): TGTGCCAGCAGCATAGGGACACCCCATCTCTACGAGCAGTACTTC. It specifies CASSIGTPHLYEQYF.